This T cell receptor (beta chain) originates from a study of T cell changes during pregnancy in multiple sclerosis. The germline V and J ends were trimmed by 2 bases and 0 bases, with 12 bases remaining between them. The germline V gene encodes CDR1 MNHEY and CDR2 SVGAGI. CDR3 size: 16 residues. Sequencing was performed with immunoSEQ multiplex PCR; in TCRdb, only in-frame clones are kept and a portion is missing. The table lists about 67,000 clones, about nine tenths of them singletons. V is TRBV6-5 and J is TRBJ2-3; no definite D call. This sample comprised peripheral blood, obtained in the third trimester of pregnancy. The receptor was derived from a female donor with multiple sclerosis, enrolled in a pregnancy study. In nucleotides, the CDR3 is TGTGCCAGCAGTTACGAGCCGGCGGCTAGCACAGATACGCAGTATTTT. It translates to CASSYEPAASTDTQYF.